These 5 T cell receptor beta chains originate from one sample sequenced in a study of cytomegalovirus exposure and HLA in healthy donors. Use of 60 Vbeta and 13 Jbeta primers characterized the PCR. Sequencing used immunoSEQ multiplex PCR; TCRdb keeps in-frame clones, though not all of them. The profile shows approximately 240,000 clones, roughly 87% of them singletons. The source material was PBMCs. These receptors were taken from a woman in her 40s in good health and CMV-seropositive.

The rearrangement uses TRBV7-2 and TRBJ2-2; 7 nucleotides match TRBD1. Trimming at V came to 5 bases and at J to 7 bases, leaving 1 base not matched to a gene. Germline V gene data show CDR1 as SGHTA and CDR2 as FQGNSA. The CDR3 is made up of 12 amino acids. The CDR3 sequence: CASSRQGGELFF. Here the CDR3 DNA reads TGTGCCAGCAGCCGACAGGGCGGGGAGCTGTTTTTT.

The gene calls are TRBV7-9 and TRBJ1-3; TRBD1 agrees at 7 bases. After removal of 2 bases from V and 0 bases from J, the junction contained 4 bases not matched to a gene. The length of the CDR3 is 16 residues. Germline CDR1 SEHNR, CDR2 FQNEAQ (reference sequence). In DNA form, the CDR3 reads TGTGCCAGCAGCTTAAAACAGGGGAGCTCTGGAAACACCATATATTTT. This translates into CASSLKQGSSGNTIYF.

The chain recombines TRBV30 with TRBJ2-5, with D unclear. The better agreement between TRBJ2-7 and the DNA end casts doubt on the J call. CDR1 is GTSNPN and CDR2 is SVGIG in the germline V gene (reference sequence). This CDR3 comprises 11 residues. The DNA for the CDR3 is TGTGCCTGGACCGGTTCCTACGAGCAGTACTTC. Translating it yields CAWTGSYEQYF.

The rearrangement joins TRBV5-8 to TRBJ2-6, with D possibly TRBD1 on 6 matching bases. Germline assignment: CDR1 SGHTS and CDR2 YDEGEE. This CDR3 is 17 amino acids long. V was pared by 4 bases and J by 0 bases, with 14 bases between. CDR3 region: CASSARTDHSGANVLTF. The DNA of the CDR3 is TGTGCCAGCAGCGCCCGGACAGATCACTCTGGGGCCAACGTCCTGACTTTC.

The J gene is TRBJ1-1, the V gene TRBV9; TRBD1 matches at 7 bases. The V segment lost 4 bases and the J segment 7 bases; nucleotides outside the gene matches: 10. Germline V CDR1 and CDR2: SGDLS, YYNGEE. The CDR3 extends over 14 amino acids. The CDR3 DNA sequence: TGTGCCAGCAGCCCATCCATAGGGACAGTTGAAGCTTTCTTT. Residues: CASSPSIGTVEAFF. The variable domain in full, with the rest retrieved from reference TRBV9 and TRBJ1-1, is DSGVTQTPKHLITATGQRVTLRCSPRSGDLSVYWYQQSLDQGLQFLIQYYNGEERAKGNILERFSAQQFPDLHSELNLSSLELGDSALYFCASSPSIGTVEAFFGQGTRLTVV.